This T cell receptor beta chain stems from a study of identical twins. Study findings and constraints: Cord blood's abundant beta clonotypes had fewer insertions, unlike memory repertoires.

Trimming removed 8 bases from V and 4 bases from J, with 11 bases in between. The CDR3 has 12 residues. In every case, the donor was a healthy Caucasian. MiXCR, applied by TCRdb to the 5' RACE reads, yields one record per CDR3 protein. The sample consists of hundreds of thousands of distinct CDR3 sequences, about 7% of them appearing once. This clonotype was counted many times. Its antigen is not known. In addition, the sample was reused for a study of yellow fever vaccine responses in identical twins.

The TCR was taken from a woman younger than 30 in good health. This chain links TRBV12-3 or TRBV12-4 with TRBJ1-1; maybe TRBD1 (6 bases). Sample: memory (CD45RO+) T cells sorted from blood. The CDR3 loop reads CASHVGGTEAFF. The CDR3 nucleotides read TGTGCCAGCCACGTAGGGGGCACTGAAGCTTTCTTT.